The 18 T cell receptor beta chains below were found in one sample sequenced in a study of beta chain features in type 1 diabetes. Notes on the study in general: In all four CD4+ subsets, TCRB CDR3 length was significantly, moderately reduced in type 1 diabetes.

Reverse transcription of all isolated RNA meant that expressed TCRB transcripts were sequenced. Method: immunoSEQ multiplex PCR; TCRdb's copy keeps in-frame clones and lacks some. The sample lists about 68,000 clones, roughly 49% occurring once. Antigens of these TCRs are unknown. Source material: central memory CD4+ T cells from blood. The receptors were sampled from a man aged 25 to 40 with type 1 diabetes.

The CDR3 loop is CASSQRRGLTRTVSNEQFF. Written as DNA, the CDR3 is TGTGCCAGCAGCCAGAGGAGGGGCCTGACTAGAACTGTGTCCAATGAGCAGTTCTTC. The chain is built from TRBV14 and TRBJ2-1; TRBD2 might be the D (6 bases). The CDR3 contains 19 residues. CDR1 is SGHDN, CDR2 FVKESK, per germline. Trimming left V 3 bases short and J 6 bases short, with 27 bases between.

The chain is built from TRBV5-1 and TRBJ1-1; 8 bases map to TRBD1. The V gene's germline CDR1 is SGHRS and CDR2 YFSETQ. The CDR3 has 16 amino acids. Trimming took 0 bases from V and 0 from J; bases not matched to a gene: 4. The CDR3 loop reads CASSLVYRGVNTEAFF. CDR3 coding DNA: TGCGCCAGCAGCTTGGTGTACAGGGGGGTGAACACTGAAGCTTTCTTT.

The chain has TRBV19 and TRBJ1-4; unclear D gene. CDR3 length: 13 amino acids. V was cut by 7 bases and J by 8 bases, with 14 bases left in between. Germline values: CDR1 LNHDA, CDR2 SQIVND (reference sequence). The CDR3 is CASNGVLGEKLFF. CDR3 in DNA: TGTGCCAGTAACGGGGTCTTAGGGGAAAAACTGTTTTTT. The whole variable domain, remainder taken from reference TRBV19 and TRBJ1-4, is DGGITQSPKYLFRKEGQNVTLSCEQNLNHDAMYWYRQDPGQGLRLIYYSQIVNDFQKGDIAEGYSVSREKKESFPLTVTSAQKNPTAFYLCASNGVLGEKLFFGSGTQLSVL.

CDR3 loop: CAWSVGLGESYTF. The CDR3 nucleotides read TGTGCCTGGAGTGTCGGTCTCGGGGAAAGCTACACCTTC. V and J are TRBV30 and TRBJ1-2; D unclear. Germline V lookup: CDR1 GTSNPN, CDR2 SVGIG (reference sequence). The CDR3 is made up of 13 amino acids. Trimming stripped 0 bases from V and 9 bases from J, with 14 bases between. Full variable domain (outside the CDR3, taken from reference TRBV30 and TRBJ1-2): SQTIHQWPATLVQPVGSPLSLECTVEGTSNPNLYWYRQAAGRGLQLLFYSVGIGQISSEVPQNLSASRPQDRQFILSSKKLLLSDSGFYLCAWSVGLGESYTFGSGTRLTVV.

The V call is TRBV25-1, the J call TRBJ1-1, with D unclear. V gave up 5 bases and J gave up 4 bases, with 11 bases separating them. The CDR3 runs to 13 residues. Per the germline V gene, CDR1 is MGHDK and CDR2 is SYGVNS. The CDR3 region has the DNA TGTGCCAGCAGTAAAGGAGGAGGCACTGAAGCTTTCTTT. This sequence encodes CASSKGGGTEAFF.

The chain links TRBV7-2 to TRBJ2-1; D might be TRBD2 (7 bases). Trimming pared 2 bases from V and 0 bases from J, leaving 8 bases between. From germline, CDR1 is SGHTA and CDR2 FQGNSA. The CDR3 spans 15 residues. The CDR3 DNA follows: TGTGCCAGCAGCTTACGGGGGGCCTCCTACAATGAGCAGTTCTTC. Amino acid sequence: CASSLRGASYNEQFF.

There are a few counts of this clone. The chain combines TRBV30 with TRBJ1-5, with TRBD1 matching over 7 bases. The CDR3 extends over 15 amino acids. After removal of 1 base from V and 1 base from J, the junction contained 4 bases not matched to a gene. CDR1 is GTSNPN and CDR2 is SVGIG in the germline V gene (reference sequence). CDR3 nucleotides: TGTGCCTGGAGTGCGACAGGGAGAAGCAATCAGCCCCAGCATTTT. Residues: CAWSATGRSNQPQHF.

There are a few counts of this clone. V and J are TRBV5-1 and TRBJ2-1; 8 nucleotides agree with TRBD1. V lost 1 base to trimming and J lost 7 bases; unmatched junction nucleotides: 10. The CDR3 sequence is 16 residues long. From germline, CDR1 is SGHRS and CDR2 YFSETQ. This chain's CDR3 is CASSLSWAGGPNEQFF. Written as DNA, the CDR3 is TGCGCCAGCAGCTTGTCTTGGGCAGGGGGCCCGAATGAGCAGTTCTTC.

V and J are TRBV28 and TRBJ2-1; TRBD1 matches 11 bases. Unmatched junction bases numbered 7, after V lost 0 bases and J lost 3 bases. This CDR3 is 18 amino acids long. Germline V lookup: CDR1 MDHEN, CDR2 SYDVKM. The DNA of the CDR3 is TGTGCCAGCAGTTTATGGGCCGCCGGGACAGGGGGCTACAATGAGCAGTTCTTC. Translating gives CASSLWAAGTGGYNEQFF.

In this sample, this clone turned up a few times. CDR3 protein: CASSSGLAGELDTQYF. The CDR3 coding sequence is TGTGCCAGCAGTTCCGGACTAGCGGGAGAGTTGGATACGCAGTATTTT. The chain has TRBV6-6 and TRBJ2-3, with TRBD2 identical over 13 bases. CDR1 MNHNY and CDR2 SVGAGI come from the germline V gene (reference sequence). Unmatched junction bases numbered 7, after V lost 4 bases and J lost 6 bases. The CDR3 is made up of 16 amino acids.

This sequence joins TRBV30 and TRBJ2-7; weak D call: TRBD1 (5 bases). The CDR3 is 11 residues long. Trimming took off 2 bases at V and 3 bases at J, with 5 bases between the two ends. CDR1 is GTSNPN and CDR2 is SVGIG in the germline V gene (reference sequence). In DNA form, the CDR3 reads TGTGCCTGGAGTACAGGCTACGAGCAGTACTTC. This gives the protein CAWSTGYEQYF.

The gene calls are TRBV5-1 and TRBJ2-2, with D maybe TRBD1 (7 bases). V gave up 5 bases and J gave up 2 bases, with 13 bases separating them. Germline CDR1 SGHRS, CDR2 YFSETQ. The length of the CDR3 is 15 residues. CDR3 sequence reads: CASREGGGNTGELFF. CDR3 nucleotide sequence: TGCGCCAGCAGGGAAGGAGGGGGCAACACCGGGGAGCTGTTTTTT.

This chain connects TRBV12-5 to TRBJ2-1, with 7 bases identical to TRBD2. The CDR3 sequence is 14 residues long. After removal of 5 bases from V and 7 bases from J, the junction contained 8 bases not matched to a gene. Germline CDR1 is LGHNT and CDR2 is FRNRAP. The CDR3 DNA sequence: TGTGCTAGTGGTCGGGAGGTACGGGGGAATGAGCAGTTCTTC. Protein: CASGREVRGNEQFF.

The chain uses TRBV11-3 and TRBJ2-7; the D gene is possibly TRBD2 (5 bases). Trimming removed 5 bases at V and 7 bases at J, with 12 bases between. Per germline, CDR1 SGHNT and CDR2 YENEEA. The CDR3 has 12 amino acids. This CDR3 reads CASSRADREQYF. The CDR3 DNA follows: TGTGCCAGCAGCCGAGCGGATCGGGAGCAGTACTTC.

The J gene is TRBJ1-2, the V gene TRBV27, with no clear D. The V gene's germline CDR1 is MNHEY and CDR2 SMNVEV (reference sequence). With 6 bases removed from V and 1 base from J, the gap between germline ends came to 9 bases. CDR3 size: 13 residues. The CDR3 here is CASRSTHNYGYTF. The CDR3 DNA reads TGTGCCAGCAGATCGACACATAACTATGGCTACACCTTC.

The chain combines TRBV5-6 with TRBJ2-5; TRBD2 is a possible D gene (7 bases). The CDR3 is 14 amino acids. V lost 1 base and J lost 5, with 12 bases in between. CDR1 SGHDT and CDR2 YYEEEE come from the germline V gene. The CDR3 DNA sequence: TGTGCCAGCAGCTTGTGGGGGCGGGGGGAGACCCAGTACTTC. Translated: CASSLWGRGETQYF.

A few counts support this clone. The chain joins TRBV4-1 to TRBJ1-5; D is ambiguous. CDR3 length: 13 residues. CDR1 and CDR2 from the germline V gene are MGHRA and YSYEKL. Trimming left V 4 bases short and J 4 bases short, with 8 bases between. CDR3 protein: CASSPRRNQPQHF. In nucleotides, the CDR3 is TGCGCCAGCAGCCCTCGGAGGAATCAGCCCCAGCATTTT.

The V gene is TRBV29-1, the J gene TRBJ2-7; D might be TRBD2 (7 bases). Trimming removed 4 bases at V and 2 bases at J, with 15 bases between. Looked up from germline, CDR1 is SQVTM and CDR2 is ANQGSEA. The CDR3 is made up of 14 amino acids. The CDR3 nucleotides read TGCAGCGTTGGGGAGGGGGTCGGGACCTACGAGCAGTACTTC. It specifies CSVGEGVGTYEQYF.